The 15 T cell receptor beta chains given below trace back to one sample, sequenced in a study of T cell repertoires in cytomegalovirus infection. Each CDR3 protein is one row after TCRdb ran MiXCR on the reads. The table has 150,000 to 200,000 distinct CDR3 sequences, roughly a sixth seen once. The sequenced sample was CD8+ T cells from PBMCs. The receptors come from a human donor in good health (CMV status not recorded). Some clones in this sample may be carry-over from other donors' samples.

This clonotype was observed a handful of times. V is TRBV4-2 and J is TRBJ2-7; 14 nucleotides line up with TRBD2. The junction had 12 bases not matched to a gene; V was cut back by 1 base and J by 4 bases. CDR3 length: 19 residues. Germline loops: CDR1 LGHNA, CDR2 YNFKEQ. For the CDR3, the DNA is TGTGCCAGCAGCCAAGCAATCAAAAGGACTAGCGGGAGGTTATACGAGCAGTACTTC. This translates into CASSQAIKRTSGRLYEQYF.

This clonotype appeared a few times. The rearrangement joins TRBV28 to TRBJ2-7, with 8 positions matching TRBD2. V lost 6 bases to trimming and J lost 3 bases; unmatched junction nucleotides: 13. The V gene's germline CDR1 is MDHEN and CDR2 SYDVKM. CDR3 length: 16 amino acids. The CDR3 bases are TGTGCCAGCAGCCTGACCATAGCGGGGAACGTCTACGAGCAGTACTTC. This translates into CASSLTIAGNVYEQYF. The full variable domain, completed using reference TRBV28 and TRBJ2-7, is DVKVTQSSRYLVKRTGEKVFLECVQDMDHENMFWYRQDPGLGLRLIYFSYDVKMKEKGDIPEGYSVSREKKERFSLILESASTNQTSMYLCASSLTIAGNVYEQYFGPGTRLTVT.

This clonotype was detected ten times or more. The genes are TRBV7-9 and TRBJ2-1; 8 positions agree with TRBD1. V dropped 1 base and J dropped 7; count of bases not matched to a gene: 3. This CDR3 region has 14 residues. Germline CDR1 SEHNR, CDR2 FQNEAQ (reference sequence). CDR3 DNA sequence: TGTGCCAGCAGCTTAGGACAGGGGCTGAATGAGCAGTTCTTC. It is translated as CASSLGQGLNEQFF. The full variable domain, with the rest looked up from reference TRBV7-9 and TRBJ2-1, is DTGVSQNPRHKITKRGQNVTFRCDPISEHNRLYWYRQTLGQGPEFLTYFQNEAQLEKSRLLSDRFSAERPKGSFSTLEIQRTEQGDSAMYLCASSLGQGLNEQFFGPGTRLTVL.

The sample holds a few counts of this clonotype. In nucleotides, the CDR3 is TGTGCCAGCCGAGGGGGTTCCGGTCGGAATTCCTACGAGCAGTACTTC. Its translation is CASRGGSGRNSYEQYF. The chain combines TRBV7-2 with TRBJ2-7; TRBD1 might be the D (6 bases). This CDR3 is 16 amino acids long. V dropped 8 bases and J dropped 1 base, with 21 bases sitting between them. From germline, CDR1 is SGHTA and CDR2 FQGNSA.

The chain carries TRBV7-2 and TRBJ2-7, with D possibly TRBD2 on 7 matching bases. The CDR3 is 15 amino acids. CDR1 and CDR2 from the germline V gene are SGHTA and FQGNSA. Trimming pared 5 bases from V and 7 bases from J, leaving 21 bases between. The CDR3: CASSEGGALRGEQYF. As DNA, the CDR3 is TGTGCCAGCAGCGAAGGGGGGGCCCTCCGGGGGGAGCAGTACTTC.

This clonotype was found many times. This chain connects TRBV7-6 to TRBJ2-3; perhaps TRBD2 as D (5 bases). The germline CDR1 and CDR2 sequences are SGHVS and FNYEAQ. Deletions cut 2 bases from V and 2 bases from J, with 17 bases between. The length of the CDR3 is 17 residues. This CDR3 is CASSLRAWTADTDTQYF. CDR3 in DNA: TGTGCCAGCAGCTTACGTGCATGGACTGCGGACACAGATACGCAGTATTTT.

This clonotype came up a few times. Germline and junction disagree at one end, which may indicate a read error. This chain connects TRBV5-6 to TRBJ1-1, with TRBD1 identical over 8 bases. The germline V gene encodes CDR1 SGHDT and CDR2 YYEEEE. The CDR3 loop spans 18 amino acids. Here the CDR3 reads CASSLASGGDVRRTEASF. The CDR3 DNA reads as TGTGCCAGCAGCTTGGCGTCAGGGGGCGATGTAAGAAGGACTGAAGCTTCCTTT.

This clonotype came up many times. The genes are TRBV7-2 and TRBJ1-1; possible D gene TRBD1, 5 bases. The CDR3 is 13 residues long. V shed 7 bases and J shed 1 base, with 10 bases lying between them. CDR1 and CDR2 (germline): SGHTA, FQGNSA. CDR3 residues: CASKPTGNTEAFF. CDR3 coding DNA: TGTGCCAGCAAGCCAACAGGGAACACTGAAGCTTTCTTT.

This clonotype was seen at least ten times. V usage is TRBV7-2 and J usage is TRBJ2-1; the D is unclear. The germline gives CDR1 SGHTA, CDR2 FQGNSA. CDR3 length equals 13 residues. The V and J ends lost 2 bases and 8 bases respectively, with 10 bases between them. CDR3 sequence: CASSLTVSYEQFF. The CDR3 DNA reads as TGTGCCAGCAGCTTAACAGTCTCGTATGAGCAGTTCTTC.

The chain couples TRBV6-2 or TRBV6-3 to TRBJ2-2, with 13 bases identical to TRBD2. Germline-derived CDR1 and CDR2 are MNHEY and SVGEGT. With 0 bases clipped from V and 0 bases from J, the junction kept 10 bases outside the gene matches. This CDR3 has 21 amino acids. The CDR3 sequence: CASSYSIPRTSGGTNTGELFF. The CDR3 DNA sequence: TGTGCCAGCAGTTACTCGATTCCTCGGACTAGCGGGGGTACGAACACCGGGGAGCTGTTTTTT.

The CDR3 DNA reads TGTGCCAGAAGCTCTGGACAGGGTAGTTACAATGAGCAGTTCTTC. Translated: CARSSGQGSYNEQFF. This sequence joins TRBV5-3 and TRBJ2-1, with 8 nucleotides matching TRBD1. TRBV5-3 is treated as an ORF (open reading frame) with a function not yet certain. V was clipped by 3 bases and J by 4 bases; unmatched bases: 6. This CDR3 comprises 15 residues.

As to this clonotype: It may be a read error: a sequence one base away is much more abundant. The chain joins TRBV6-2 or TRBV6-3 to TRBJ2-1, with D perhaps TRBD1 (5 bases). Germline V gene lookup returns CDR1 MNHEY and CDR2 SVGEGT. The germline V and J ends were trimmed by 4 bases and 6 bases, with 13 bases remaining between them. There are 14 residues in the CDR3. CDR3 bases: TGTGCCAGCAGTTCAGGGTGCGTTATCAATGAGCAGTTCTTC. Amino acids: CASSSGCVINEQFF.

This chain links TRBV7-6 with TRBJ2-5; 7 bases agree with TRBD1. CDR1 is SGHVS and CDR2 is FNYEAQ in the germline V gene. With V trimmed by 6 bases and J by 7 bases, 14 bases remained unmatched. The CDR3 runs to 15 residues. The CDR3 region has the DNA TGTGCCAGCAGTTCGAATGACAGGGTCAAGAGGACCCAGTACTTC. Protein product: CASSSNDRVKRTQYF.

The chain uses TRBV29-1 and TRBJ2-2; TRBD1 might be the D (5 bases). Trimming removed 2 bases from V and 5 bases from J, with 15 bases in between. Germline V gene sequence: CDR1 SQVTM, CDR2 ANQGSEA. The CDR3 length is 15 residues. The CDR3 is CSVERSGIETGELFF. DNA for the CDR3: TGCAGCGTTGAACGATCAGGGATTGAAACCGGGGAGCTGTTTTTT.

The J gene is TRBJ2-1, the V gene TRBV28, with a possible D match to TRBD2 (5 bases). V shed 5 bases and J shed 7 bases, with 15 bases lying between them. Germline V gene lookup returns CDR1 MDHEN and CDR2 SYDVKM. The CDR3 runs 14 residues. CDR3 loop: CASSPPGRVNEQFF. CDR3 nucleotide sequence: TGTGCCAGCAGTCCCCCGGGAAGGGTGAATGAGCAGTTCTTC.